The 8 T cell receptor beta chains below all came from one sample that was sequenced in a study of blood T cell repertoires in COVID-19. Only in-frame clones appear in the TCRdb table, and some are missing; sequencing was by immunoSEQ multiplex PCR. The profile covers about 170,000 clones, with approximately 83% appearing a single time and approximately 10% taken by the ten largest. What was sequenced was peripheral blood. The receptors originated from a man aged 65 to 79 with active or convalescent COVID-19.

CDR3 loop: CATVPGHVSHEQFF. The CDR3 coding sequence is TGCGCCACCGTCCCGGGACACGTATCGCATGAGCAGTTCTTC. The J gene is TRBJ2-1, the V gene TRBV10-2; tentatively, D is TRBD1 (6 bases). The CDR3 totals 14 residues. Germline loops: CDR1 WSHSY, CDR2 SAAADI. The V end lost 10 bases, the J end lost 8 bases, and 21 bases lay between the germline ends.

The J gene is TRBJ1-2, the V gene TRBV28; possibly TRBD1 for D (5 bases). V was clipped by 1 base and J by 8 bases, with 20 bases between them. The CDR3 length is 16 residues. Germline CDR1 and CDR2: MDHEN and SYDVKM. The chain's CDR3 is CASSLYFPQGSRGYTF. In DNA, the CDR3 is TGTGCCAGCAGTTTATACTTCCCTCAGGGCTCGAGAGGCTACACCTTC.

This clone was seen a handful of times. The chain employs TRBV27 and TRBJ1-1, with TRBD1 matching 10 bases. CDR3 length: 15 amino acids. The junction had 8 bases not matched to a gene; V was cut back by 6 bases and J by 4 bases. Germline V gene data show CDR1 as MNHEY and CDR2 as SMNVEV (reference sequence). DNA of the CDR3: TGTGCCAGCAGACGGGACAGGGGTGCGAGCACTGAAGCTTTCTTT. Translation: CASRRDRGASTEAFF.

This clone was seen only once. This chain uses TRBV5-1 with TRBJ1-1; 7 nucleotides align to TRBD1. Germline CDR1 and CDR2: SGHRS and YFSETQ. CDR3 size: 14 residues. The V gene end was trimmed by 5 bases and the J gene end by 0 bases; junction bases not matched to a gene: 4. CDR3 residues: CASSTTGMNTEAFF. CDR3 nucleotides: TGCGCCAGCAGTACGACAGGGATGAACACTGAAGCTTTCTTT.

The chain recombines TRBV10-3 with TRBJ2-6; the D is unclear. The length of the CDR3 is 17 residues. V was cut by 4 bases and J by 0 bases, with 13 bases left in between. CDR1 is ENHRY, CDR2 SYGVKD, per germline. CDR3 protein: CAISVGQISSGANVLTF. DNA for the CDR3: TGTGCCATCAGTGTGGGCCAAATCAGCTCTGGGGCCAACGTCCTGACTTTC.

This sequence joins TRBV27 and TRBJ1-2; the match to TRBD1 covers 7 bases. V lost 6 bases and J lost 4; bases outside the gene matches: 8. The CDR3 sequence is 14 residues long. The germline V gene has CDR1 MNHEY and CDR2 SMNVEV (reference sequence). The CDR3 loop is CASRGIGGRYGYTF. CDR3 bases: TGTGCCAGCAGAGGTATAGGGGGCCGCTATGGCTACACCTTC.

J is TRBJ1-5 and V is TRBV27; D gene ambiguous. The CDR3 consists of 15 residues. CDR1 is MNHEY and CDR2 is SMNVEV in the germline V gene (reference sequence). V was trimmed by 7 bases and J by 1 base, leaving 14 bases between them. The CDR3 DNA follows: TGTGCCAGCAAAGCCCGTGAGCTCAGCAATCAGCCCCAGCATTTT. Amino acid sequence: CASKARELSNQPQHF.

The chain employs TRBV2 and TRBJ2-3; 10 nucleotides align to TRBD1. Losses at the gene ends were 4 bases for V and 3 bases for J; bases not matched to a gene: 1. Germline loops: CDR1 SNHLY, CDR2 FYNNEI. This CDR3 region has 14 residues. CDR3 bases: TGTGCCAGCAGTGGGACAGGGGGTACAGATACGCAGTATTTT. Amino acids: CASSGTGGTDTQYF.